This entry lists 17 T cell receptor beta chains sequenced from one sample in a study of blood T cells in healthy people across ages (dated by TCRdb to the mid-2010s). Libraries were made using 5' RACE. A second PCR of about 6 to 11 cycles was performed with a sample-barcoded 5' primer and a J-beta primer mix. The public reads were quality trimmed at Q25 with fastp and then assembled into clones with MiXCR by TCRdb, keeping productive beta chains. Identical CDR3 protein sequences are pooled into one entry, listed with their most common genes and DNA. The sample table lists around 2 million distinct CDR3 sequences, about two fifths of them with a count of one. The leading ten clones occupy more than 20% of the sample. The sample taken for sequencing was blood. Every receptor here comes from a human donor in good health.

The chain couples TRBV12-3 or TRBV12-4 to TRBJ1-2, with D unresolved. V gave up 4 bases and J gave up 7 bases, with 16 bases separating them. The CDR3 extends over 14 amino acids. In DNA, the CDR3 is TGTGCCAGCAGTTCCCCGGGCTGGGTTGGTGGCTACACCTTC. Its protein is CASSSPGWVGGYTF.

This clonotype showed up just a few times. The chain has TRBV6-5 and TRBJ2-1; D may match TRBD1 or TRBD2 (5 bases each). With 7 bases removed from V and 9 bases from J, the gap between germline ends came to 16 bases. CDR1 and CDR2 from the germline V gene are MNHEY and SVGAGI. CDR3 length: 13 amino acids. CDR3 DNA: TGTGCCAGCACAAGGCCCGGGGCGATTGAGCAGTTCTTC. Encoded protein: CASTRPGAIEQFF.

Details on this clonotype: Relative to the germline gene, one junction end is altered; a read error may explain this. This chain uses TRBV6-5 with TRBJ1-1; D is undetermined. The CDR3 covers 15 residues. CDR1 is MNHEY and CDR2 is SVGAGI in the germline V gene. For the CDR3, the DNA is TGTGCCAGCAGTTACTCAATAGGGTCGAGCACTGAAGTTTTCTTT. Encoded protein: CASSYSIGSSTEVFF.

In its sample, this clonotype was seen a few times. The rearrangement links TRBV5-5 to TRBJ2-7, with D unresolved. The CDR3 runs 13 residues. Germline V gene data show CDR1 as SGHKS and CDR2 as YYEKEE (reference sequence). V dropped 3 bases and J dropped 7 bases, with 14 bases sitting between them. CDR3 bases: TGTGCCAGCAGCTGGCAGACAACCCTGGAGCAGTACTTC. Encoded protein: CASSWQTTLEQYF.

Comments on this clonotype: Just one base apart from a much larger clone, this may be a read error. The J gene is TRBJ1-5, the V gene TRBV7-6; TRBD1 matches at 10 bases. The J segment lost 5 bases and the V segment lost 8 bases, leaving 6 bases of the junction unmatched. This CDR3 is built from 14 residues. Germline assignment: CDR1 SGHVS and CDR2 FNYEAQ. CDR3 residues: CASGPGTGDQPQHF. The CDR3 region has the DNA TGTGCCAGCGGCCCCGGGACAGGGGATCAGCCCCAGCATTTT.

This chain uses TRBV29-1 with TRBJ1-2; the match to TRBD1 covers 7 bases. The V and J ends lost 7 bases and 6 bases, in that order; junction bases with no gene match: 11. Germline assignment: CDR1 SQVTM and CDR2 ANQGSEA. CDR3 length: 13 residues. In DNA, the CDR3 is TGCAGCGCCGGGGACAGACCGCTCAATGGCTACACCTTC. Translation: CSAGDRPLNGYTF.

The rearrangement joins TRBV28 to TRBJ2-6; D unclear. Between the trimmed V and J ends, which lost 6 bases and 2 bases, there was a span of 17 bases. The CDR3 consists of 17 residues. The germline gives CDR1 MDHEN, CDR2 SYDVKM. The CDR3 DNA reads as TGTGCCAGCAGGGGCTTCGCTACTCGGACTGGGGCCAACGTCCTGACTTTC. Its protein is CASRGFATRTGANVLTF. The whole variable domain, filled in from reference TRBV28 and TRBJ2-6, reads DVKVTQSSRYLVKRTGEKVFLECVQDMDHENMFWYRQDPGLGLRLIYFSYDVKMKEKGDIPEGYSVSREKKERFSLILESASTNQTSMYLCASRGFATRTGANVLTFGAGSRLTVL.

The chain uses TRBV4-3 and TRBJ2-2; unclear D gene. CDR3 length: 18 amino acids. The V gene lost 0 bases and the J gene lost 6 bases, with 20 bases spanning the gap. CDR1 is LGHNA, CDR2 YSLEER, per germline. CDR3 in amino acids: CASSQDWLKKGIAGELFF. CDR3 sequence (DNA): TGCGCCAGCAGCCAAGATTGGTTGAAAAAGGGTATTGCCGGGGAGCTGTTTTTT.

The gene calls are TRBV7-2 and TRBJ2-3; no definite D call. The CDR3 runs 13 residues. Trimming stripped 3 bases from V and 4 bases from J, with 8 bases between. Germline assignment: CDR1 SGHTA and CDR2 FQGNSA. The CDR3 is CASSLTDPDTQYF. The CDR3 DNA reads as TGTGCCAGCAGCTTGACCGATCCAGATACGCAGTATTTT.

CDR3 protein: CSVIVGRGTDTQYF. Here the CDR3 DNA reads TGCAGCGTAATAGTCGGTAGGGGTACAGATACGCAGTATTTT. The chain uses TRBV29-1 and TRBJ2-3, with D perhaps TRBD1 (5 bases). CDR1 and CDR2 (germline): SQVTM, ANQGSEA. Trimming removed 6 bases from V and 3 bases from J, with 16 bases in between. This CDR3 contains 14 residues.

This rearrangement joins TRBV7-9 to TRBJ1-5, with no clear D. The CDR3 consists of 13 residues. Per the germline V gene, CDR1 is SEHNR and CDR2 is FQNEAQ (reference sequence). Between the trimmed V and J ends, which lost 1 base and 11 bases, there was a span of 12 bases. Here the CDR3 reads CASSLGSRGAQHF. Written as DNA, the CDR3 is TGTGCCAGCAGCTTAGGCTCACGGGGAGCCCAGCATTTT.

This sequence joins TRBV4-1 and TRBJ2-5; 7 bases are shared with TRBD1. The V gene end was trimmed by 4 bases and the J gene end by 2 bases; junction bases not matched to a gene: 10. This CDR3 region has 16 residues. Germline V gene data show CDR1 as MGHRA and CDR2 as YSYEKL. The CDR3 protein is CASSRRSGTEQETQYF. The CDR3 region has the DNA TGCGCCAGCAGCCGCAGATCCGGGACAGAGCAAGAGACCCAGTACTTC.

This clonotype was seen a handful of times. V gene TRBV11-2 combines with J gene TRBJ1-1; 12 bases agree with TRBD1. The germline V gene encodes CDR1 SGHAT and CDR2 FQNNGV. J gave up 5 bases and V 2 bases, and 6 bases lay outside the gene matches. The CDR3 totals 16 residues. The CDR3 loop is CASSLWDRGRGTEAFF. CDR3 nucleotide sequence: TGTGCCAGCAGCTTATGGGACAGGGGGCGAGGGACTGAAGCTTTCTTT. The full variable domain, completed using reference TRBV11-2 and TRBJ1-1, is EAGVAQSPRYKIIEKRQSVAFWCNPISGHATLYWYQQILGQGPKLLIQFQNNGVVDDSQLPKDRFSAERLKGVDSTLKIQPAKLEDSAVYLCASSLWDRGRGTEAFFGQGTRLTVV.

This clonotype has more than one count but fewer than ten. J is TRBJ1-6 and V is TRBV12-3 or TRBV12-4; no firm D call. The CDR3 is 17 residues long. With 3 bases removed from V and 0 bases from J, the gap between germline ends came to 12 bases. CDR3 loop: CASSFQQTISYNSPLHF. As DNA, the CDR3 is TGTGCCAGCAGTTTTCAACAGACAATCTCCTATAATTCACCCCTCCACTTT.

This clonotype came up a few times. The chain has TRBV5-1 and TRBJ2-3; possible D gene TRBD1, 5 bases. The CDR3 extends over 12 amino acids. Trimming pared 4 bases from V and 4 bases from J, leaving 7 bases between. CDR1 SGHRS and CDR2 YFSETQ come from the germline V gene. CDR3 in DNA: TGCGCCAGCAGCGCCAGGGCAGATACGCAGTATTTT. It codes for CASSARADTQYF.

The genes are TRBV7-2 and TRBJ1-5; possibly TRBD1 for D (5 bases). Deletions cut 5 bases from V and 5 bases from J, with 16 bases between. CDR1 SGHTA and CDR2 FQGNSA come from the germline V gene. The CDR3 is 15 amino acids. The CDR3 is CASSPLGRADQPQHF. The CDR3 DNA reads TGTGCCAGCAGCCCCCTCGGCAGGGCTGATCAGCCCCAGCATTTT.

The chain employs TRBV12-5 and TRBJ2-5; D might be TRBD1 (5 bases). The CDR3 has 15 amino acids. V lost 1 base and J 1 base, leaving 10 bases between the germline ends. Germline V lookup: CDR1 LGHNT, CDR2 FRNRAP. The CDR3 region is CASGLGDSIQETQYF. Here the CDR3 DNA reads TGTGCTAGTGGTTTGGGAGACAGTATCCAAGAGACCCAGTACTTC.